The T cell receptor (beta chain) under discussion was sequenced for a study of shared T cell receptors in the human thymus. Measured with immunoSEQ multiplex PCR; TCRdb has only the in-frame clones, and not every one. The table has some 640,000 clones, 87% seen once; the top ten hold about 0.0094%. On this clone itself: At one boundary the junction diverges from the germline segment, which might be a read error. Additional DNA sequences in this sample encode the identical CDR3.

Per germline, CDR1 LNHDA and CDR2 SQIVND (reference sequence). The CDR3 runs to 11 residues. The data also belong to a second study, concerning human thymus T cells. That source adds: Related research examined unrelated individuals and reported that their thymic repertoires overlapped highly.

The chain carries TRBV19 and TRBJ1-6; D gene unclear. The TCR was taken from a boy under two years old with a congenital heart defect. Sequenced material: thymocytes. CDR3 nucleotides: TGTGCCAGCGGCGGAAATTCCCCCCTCCACTTT. The encoded protein is CASGGNSPLHF.